These T cell receptor beta chains were read from a single sample in a study of CD8 T cells in Susac syndrome. Each CDR3 protein gets one entry after TCRdb re-called the immunoSEQ multiplex PCR reads with MiXCR. There are around 150,000 distinct CDR3 sequences in the sample; 94% occur only once, and approximately 0.25% lies in the top ten. The sequencing input was CD8+ T cells from PBMCs. The receptor source for this set is a human donor in good health. The CDR3 runs from the conserved cysteine through the conserved F or W.

CDR3: CASSQGSGFQETQYF
J: TRBJ2-5
V: TRBV4-2

CDR3: CATLGAIYGYTF
J: TRBJ1-2
V: TRBV28

CDR3: CASSQDTSGYNEQFF
J: TRBJ2-1
V: TRBV4-3

CDR3: CASSVRPTNTEAFF
J: TRBJ1-1
V: TRBV9

CDR3: CASQAADTDTQYF
J: TRBJ2-3
V: TRBV27

CDR3: CSALIYIEGATQYF
J: TRBJ2-3
V: TRBV20-1

CDR3: CASSFTPYNEQFF
J: TRBJ2-1
V: TRBV12-3/TRBV12-4

CDR3: CASSLPLRDRGRYEQYF
J: TRBJ2-7
V: TRBV28

CDR3: CSVGDGKSYEQYF
J: TRBJ2-7
V: TRBV29-1

CDR3: CASSRGGGEQYF
J: TRBJ2-7
V: TRBV27

CDR3: CATSGIISGRASNEQFF
J: TRBJ2-1
V: TRBV15

CDR3: CASSLTGPGEQYF
J: TRBJ2-7
V: TRBV28

CDR3: CASSRAEGETQYF
J: TRBJ2-5
V: TRBV27

CDR3: CASSFPGTSGYEQYF
J: TRBJ2-7
V: TRBV11-2

CDR3: CASRSLDRTQYF
J: TRBJ2-3
V: TRBV6-1

CDR3: CASRLQGTGELFF
J: TRBJ2-2
V: TRBV28

CDR3: CASSLLDSLETQYF
J: TRBJ2-5
V: TRBV12-3/TRBV12-4

CDR3: CASSQDRGTGSYEQYF
J: TRBJ2-7
V: TRBV4-3

CDR3: CASRVENSYNEQFF
J: TRBJ2-1
V: TRBV5-6

CDR3: CASSLGPRDTEAFF
J: TRBJ1-1
V: TRBV7-9

CDR3: CSVESGFGETQYF
J: TRBJ2-5
V: TRBV29-1

CDR3: CASLNEDTQYF
J: TRBJ2-3
V: TRBV12-3/TRBV12-4

CDR3: CASSLEVRLGLAGRRMGEQYF
J: TRBJ2-7
V: TRBV11-2

CDR3: CSGDSGDYGYTF
J: TRBJ1-2
V: TRBV29-1

CDR3: CASTTGTTDYEQYF
J: TRBJ2-7
V: TRBV21-1

CDR3: CSVEDMSGNYGYTF
J: TRBJ1-2
V: TRBV29-1

CDR3: CASSGTGYNEQFF
J: TRBJ2-1
V: TRBV19

CDR3: CASSSGVGYNEQFF
J: TRBJ2-1
V: TRBV27

CDR3: CASAPRGKNYGYTF
J: TRBJ1-2
V: TRBV27

CDR3: CACRDWLYNEQFF
J: TRBJ2-1
V: TRBV30

CDR3: CASAGGDRDYEQYF
J: TRBJ2-7
V: TRBV6-5

CDR3: CASSLSAQAASSYEQYF
J: TRBJ2-7
V: TRBV27

CDR3: CASSRSRETQYF
J: TRBJ2-5
V: TRBV7-8

CDR3: CSVGFGDEQFF
J: TRBJ2-1
V: TRBV29-1

CDR3: CATLGPDYEQFF
J: TRBJ2-1
V: TRBV24-1

CDR3: CASSQEIQGGSTDTQYF
J: TRBJ2-3
V: TRBV4-3

CDR3: CSAVANEQFF
J: TRBJ2-1
V: TRBV20-1

CDR3: CASSVAAGQNYEQYF
J: TRBJ2-7
V: TRBV9

CDR3: CASSFGTQSSYNEQFF
J: TRBJ2-1
V: TRBV7-3

CDR3: CASSPPALGGYTF
J: TRBJ1-2
V: TRBV5-6

CDR3: CASKTGSYEQYF
J: TRBJ2-7
V: TRBV6-6

CDR3: CATSRGLGNTEAFF
J: TRBJ1-1
V: TRBV15

CDR3: CASSPTGRTDTQYF
J: TRBJ2-3
V: TRBV28

CDR3: CASNPGTSFGIYEQYF
J: TRBJ2-7
V: TRBV27

CDR3: CASSQGLGQGRLHEQYF
J: TRBJ2-7
V: TRBV3-1

CDR3: CASRAGGLYEQYF
J: TRBJ2-7
V: TRBV27

CDR3: CASRPPLRELAAGDTQYF
J: TRBJ2-3
V: TRBV7-8

CDR3: CASEPAGFYEQYF
J: TRBJ2-7
V: TRBV6-2/TRBV6-3

CDR3: CASSRAGMNTEAFF
J: TRBJ1-1
V: TRBV25-1

CDR3: CATSRDTDTEAFF
J: TRBJ1-1
V: TRBV15

CDR3: CSAPLTGDGYTF
J: TRBJ1-2
V: TRBV20-1

CDR3: CASSVTPDKYNEQFF
J: TRBJ2-1
V: TRBV13

CDR3: CASSVESGSLDEQFF
J: TRBJ2-1
V: TRBV9

CDR3: CASSVSAGGGTDTQYF
J: TRBJ2-3
V: TRBV9

CDR3: CASSHTPDGALEQYF
J: TRBJ2-7
V: TRBV7-9

CDR3: CASSLRSGDEQFF
J: TRBJ2-1
V: TRBV5-1

CDR3: CASSPGSSAYNEQFF
J: TRBJ2-1
V: TRBV18